Each of the 26 T cell receptor beta chains below was sequenced from the same sample in a study of blood T cells in healthy people across ages. A sample-barcoded 5' primer and a J-beta primer mix were used in a second PCR of roughly 7 to 12 cycles. TCRdb re-analysed the 5' RACE reads in MiXCR, keeping a single row per CDR3 protein. The sample shows about 640,000 distinct CDR3 sequences, around three fifths of them seen only once. Sample: blood. The receptors were sampled from a man in his sixties in good health.

The rearrangement joins TRBV7-2 to TRBJ1-1; D gene ambiguous. CDR1 is SGHTA, CDR2 FQGNSA, per germline. The CDR3 covers 14 residues. V lost 5 bases and J 1 base, leaving 11 bases between the germline ends. The CDR3 DNA reads as TGTGCCAGCAGCGCGGCACTTCGGAACACTGAAGCTTTCTTT. This codes for CASSAALRNTEAFF. The whole variable domain, filled in from reference TRBV7-2 and TRBJ1-1, reads GAGVSQSPSNKVTEKGKDVELRCDPISGHTALYWYRQSLGQGLEFLIYFQGNSAPDKSGLPSDRFSAERTGGSVSTLTIQRTQQEDSAVYLCASSAALRNTEAFFGQGTRLTVV.

This sequence joins TRBV20-1 and TRBJ2-5; tentatively, D is TRBD2 (6 bases). The CDR3 runs to 13 residues. V was shortened by 2 bases and J by 2 bases, with 9 bases between the two germline ends. Germline CDR1 reads DFQATT; CDR2 reads SNEGSKA (reference sequence). CDR3 protein: CSARRGLQETQYF. In DNA form, the CDR3 reads TGCAGTGCTAGAAGGGGACTTCAAGAGACCCAGTACTTC.

V and J are TRBV4-1 and TRBJ2-2; 9 nucleotides line up with TRBD1. The V segment lost 3 bases and the J segment 5 bases; nucleotides outside the gene matches: 1. This CDR3 comprises 14 residues. Germline V lookup: CDR1 MGHRA, CDR2 YSYEKL. This CDR3 is CASSHGQGTGELFF. The CDR3 DNA reads TGCGCCAGCAGCCATGGACAGGGGACCGGGGAGCTGTTTTTT.

The CDR3 sequence is CSARADGSYNEQFF. The CDR3 DNA reads TGCAGTGCTCGCGCCGACGGCTCCTACAATGAGCAGTTCTTC. The rearrangement links TRBV20-1 to TRBJ2-1; D not resolved. The V gene lost 5 bases and the J gene lost 0 bases, with 11 bases spanning the gap. There are 14 residues in the CDR3. Germline V gene sequence: CDR1 DFQATT, CDR2 SNEGSKA (reference sequence).

This clonotype was counted a few times. The chain recombines TRBV7-9 with TRBJ2-1; D ambiguous. This CDR3 is 13 amino acids long. Trimming took off 5 bases at V and 8 bases at J, with 13 bases between the two ends. The germline CDR1 and CDR2 sequences are SEHNR and FQNEAQ (reference sequence). Written as DNA, the CDR3 is TGTGCCAGCAGCGTTAGCAATAGCCATGAGCAGTTCTTC. This gives the protein CASSVSNSHEQFF.

The J gene is TRBJ1-6, the V gene TRBV7-2; D gene uncertain. This CDR3 spans 13 amino acids. Germline V lookup: CDR1 SGHTA, CDR2 FQGNSA. The V end was cut by 5 bases, the J end by 7 bases, with 9 bases between. In DNA form, the CDR3 reads TGTGCCAGCAGCCGCGACCCGAATTCACCCCTCCACTTT. This codes for CASSRDPNSPLHF.

CDR3 DNA sequence: TGTGCCAGCAGCGTACAGGGGGCTAGGGGCTACACCTTC. Protein sequence: CASSVQGARGYTF. The J gene is TRBJ1-2, the V gene TRBV9, with 8 bases that match TRBD1. Germline loops: CDR1 SGDLS, CDR2 YYNGEE. This CDR3 spans 13 amino acids. With V trimmed by 1 base and J by 8 bases, 4 bases remained unmatched.

V and J are TRBV4-1 and TRBJ1-4; 8 positions agree with TRBD1. Germline V CDR1 and CDR2: MGHRA, YSYEKL. CDR3 size: 16 residues. The junction had 9 bases not matched to a gene; V was cut back by 3 bases and J by 6 bases. CDR3 residues: CASSQGDRGNYEKLFF. Written as DNA, the CDR3 is TGCGCCAGCAGCCAGGGAGACAGGGGTAACTATGAAAAACTGTTTTTT.

The chain has TRBV6-5 and TRBJ1-6; the match to TRBD1 covers 8 bases. This CDR3 has 16 residues. Germline trimming cut 6 bases from V and 2 bases from J; bases unmatched to any gene: 6. Germline CDR1 is MNHEY and CDR2 is SVGAGI. The CDR3 sequence is CASSRSTGAYNSPLHF. The DNA for the CDR3 is TGTGCCAGCAGCCGATCGACAGGGGCCTATAATTCACCCCTCCACTTT.

The chain recombines TRBV7-8 with TRBJ2-1; 10 nucleotides agree with TRBD2. CDR3 length: 16 amino acids. With 1 base clipped from V and 13 bases from J, the junction kept 13 bases outside the gene matches. Germline CDR1 and CDR2: SGHVS and FQNEAQ. CDR3 sequence: CASSLGPSGGTETQFF. DNA of the CDR3: TGTGCCAGCAGCTTAGGGCCTAGCGGGGGCACAGAGACCCAGTTCTTC.

The rearrangement uses TRBV24-1 and TRBJ2-7; no reliable D call. V lost 0 bases to trimming and J lost 3 bases, with 26 bases between them. CDR1 is KGHDR and CDR2 is SFDVKD in the germline V gene. The CDR3 length is 20 residues. Written as DNA, the CDR3 is TGTGCCACCAGTGATTTGCGGGCAGGCTTCCTTCCCCCGGATAACTACGAGCAGTACTTC. This codes for CATSDLRAGFLPPDNYEQYF.

This clonotype was picked up a small number of times. This chain links TRBV7-2 with TRBJ2-5; D call uncertain. V dropped 1 base and J dropped 4 bases, with 10 bases sitting between them. CDR1 and CDR2 (germline): SGHTA, FQGNSA. The CDR3 has 14 residues. CDR3 nucleotides: TGTGCCAGCAGCTTAGGAGGTTACCGAGAGACCCAGTACTTC. This translates into CASSLGGYRETQYF.

The chain employs TRBV12-3 or TRBV12-4 and TRBJ1-4, with unresolved D. With 6 bases removed from V and 7 bases from J, the gap between germline ends came to 12 bases. The CDR3 has 13 residues. CDR3 DNA sequence: TGTGCCAGCAGCCCCGTGTGGGGTGAAAAACTGTTTTTT. Translated: CASSPVWGEKLFF.

V gene TRBV6-5 combines with J gene TRBJ2-1; D unresolved. V was clipped by 8 bases and J by 8 bases, with 13 bases between them. Germline assignment: CDR1 MNHEY and CDR2 SVGAGI. The CDR3 covers 12 residues. The CDR3 nucleotides are TGTGCCAGCGGAAAGCCCATAGATGAGCAGTTCTTC. Amino acids: CASGKPIDEQFF.

This clonotype was observed a few times. The genes are TRBV5-1 and TRBJ1-2; D unclear. V was clipped by 0 bases and J by 2 bases, with 8 bases between them. This CDR3 is 14 amino acids long. Germline V CDR1 and CDR2: SGHRS, YFSETQ. The CDR3 bases are TGCGCCAGCAGCTTGGAACCAGGAAACTATGGCTACACCTTC. It yields the protein CASSLEPGNYGYTF.

Turning to this clonotype: Relative to the germline gene, one junction end is altered; a read error may explain this. The chain carries TRBV4-2 and TRBJ2-3; 11 bases map to TRBD2. The V gene's germline CDR1 is LGHNA and CDR2 YNFKEQ. The CDR3 spans 16 residues. CDR3 DNA sequence: TGTGCCAACAGCCAAGACGTAGCGGGGGGGCGAGATACGCAGTATTTT. Translating gives CANSQDVAGGRDTQYF.

V usage is TRBV14 and J usage is TRBJ2-5, with TRBD1 matching over 8 bases. V lost 8 bases to trimming and J lost 4 bases; unmatched junction nucleotides: 12. The CDR3 contains 15 residues. The germline V gene has CDR1 SGHDN and CDR2 FVKESK. The CDR3 DNA is TGTGCCAGCGCCCCTCGGACAGGGATGACAGAGACCCAGTACTTC. Translating gives CASAPRTGMTETQYF.

In its sample, this clonotype was seen once. The rearrangement links TRBV7-7 to TRBJ2-5; a possible D gene is TRBD2 (5 bases). The CDR3 loop spans 15 amino acids. CDR1 and CDR2 from the germline V gene are SSHAT and FNYEAQ (reference sequence). Between the trimmed V and J ends, which lost 5 bases and 2 bases, there was a span of 15 bases. CDR3 region: CASSARAESQETQYF. The CDR3 DNA reads as TGTGCCAGCAGCGCCCGAGCGGAATCTCAAGAGACCCAGTACTTC.

This chain joins TRBV28 and TRBJ2-2; D is possibly TRBD2 (5 bases). Germline CDR1 reads MDHEN; CDR2 reads SYDVKM. V shed 2 bases and J shed 5 bases, with 15 bases lying between them. The CDR3 sequence is 16 residues long. For the CDR3, the DNA is TGTGCCAGCAGTTTAGCTCGTTACACGGGGACCGGGGAGCTGTTTTTT. This gives the protein CASSLARYTGTGELFF.

V gene TRBV5-6 combines with J gene TRBJ1-4, with 7 bases lining up with TRBD1. V dropped 2 bases and J dropped 3; count of bases not matched to a gene: 4. The germline V gene has CDR1 SGHDT and CDR2 YYEEEE. The CDR3 length is 15 residues. CDR3 amino acids: CASSLQGRANEKLFF. In nucleotides, the CDR3 is TGTGCCAGCAGCTTACAGGGGCGGGCTAATGAAAAACTGTTTTTT.

The rearrangement links TRBV2 to TRBJ1-4; D unclear. The V gene's germline CDR1 is SNHLY and CDR2 FYNNEI. V lost 4 bases and J 11 bases, leaving 11 bases between the germline ends. There are 12 residues in the CDR3. DNA of the CDR3: TGTGCCAGCAGTGTGATCTCGAGGAAACTGTTTTTT. It codes for CASSVISRKLFF. Full variable domain (outside the CDR3, taken from reference TRBV2 and TRBJ1-4): EPEVTQTPSHQVTQMGQEVILRCVPISNHLYFYWYRQILGQKVEFLVSFYNNEISEKSEIFDDQFSVERPDGSNFTLKIRSTKLEDSAMYFCASSVISRKLFFGSGTQLSVL.

The rearrangement links TRBV20-1 to TRBJ1-4; TRBD1 is a possible D gene (5 bases). Trimming pared 6 bases from V and 4 bases from J, leaving 15 bases between. Germline lookup yields CDR1 DFQATT and CDR2 SNEGSKA (reference sequence). The length of the CDR3 is 14 residues. CDR3 sequence (DNA): TGCAGTGCGCCCAAGGGGATTGTTAATGAAAAACTGTTTTTT. Translating gives CSAPKGIVNEKLFF.

V is TRBV20-1 and J is TRBJ2-3; no clear D gene. Germline V gives CDR1 DFQATT, CDR2 SNEGSKA (reference sequence). The CDR3 contains 12 residues. V was trimmed by 3 bases and J by 4 bases, leaving 8 bases between them. The CDR3 here is CSARISADTQYF. DNA for the CDR3: TGCAGTGCTAGGATTTCGGCAGATACGCAGTATTTT.

This rearrangement joins TRBV6-1 to TRBJ2-7; D is undetermined. Per the germline V gene, CDR1 is MNHNS and CDR2 is SASEGT. The CDR3 has 14 residues. With 0 bases removed from V and 2 bases from J, the gap between germline ends came to 8 bases. The CDR3 region is CASSEAGRAYEQYF. CDR3 nucleotides: TGTGCCAGCAGTGAAGCGGGCAGAGCCTACGAGCAGTACTTC.

The chain employs TRBV3-1 and TRBJ2-7, with a weak D call TRBD2 (5 bases). The J call may not be correct, given that the DNA end is closer to TRBJ2-5. The CDR3 runs to 16 residues. The V gene's germline CDR1 is LGHDT and CDR2 YNNKEL (reference sequence). The CDR3: CASSHAPGTGQETQYF. Written as DNA, the CDR3 is TGTGCCAGCAGCCACGCCCCCGGTACGGGACAAGAGACCCAGTACTTC.

This clonotype was counted between two and nine times. This chain uses TRBV5-1 with TRBJ2-1; D unresolved. CDR1 is SGHRS and CDR2 is YFSETQ in the germline V gene. The CDR3 sequence is 15 residues long. V was pared by 4 bases and J by 1 base, with 12 bases between. The CDR3 nucleotides are TGCGCCAGCAGCCCTAGTGTAGGGTCCTACAATGAGCAGTTCTTC. Amino acids: CASSPSVGSYNEQFF. Full variable domain (rest looked up from reference TRBV5-1 and TRBJ2-1): KAGVTQTPRYLIKTRGQQVTLSCSPISGHRSVSWYQQTPGQGLQFLFEYFSETQRNKGNFPGRFSGRQFSNSRSEMNVSTLELGDSALYLCASSPSVGSYNEQFFGPGTRLTVL.